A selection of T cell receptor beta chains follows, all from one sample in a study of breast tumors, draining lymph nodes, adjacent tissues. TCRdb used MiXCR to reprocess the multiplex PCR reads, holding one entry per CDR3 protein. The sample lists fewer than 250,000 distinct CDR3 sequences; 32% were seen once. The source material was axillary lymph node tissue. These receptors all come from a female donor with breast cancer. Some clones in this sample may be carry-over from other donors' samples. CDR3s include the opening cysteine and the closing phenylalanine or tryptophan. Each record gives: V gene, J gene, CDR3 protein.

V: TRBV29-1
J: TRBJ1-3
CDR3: CSVWTDSGNTIYF

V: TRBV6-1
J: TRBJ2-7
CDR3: CASILAGEPYEQYF

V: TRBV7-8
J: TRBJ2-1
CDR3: CASSLASTPYNEQFF

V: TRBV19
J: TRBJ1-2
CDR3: CASRLSAAGTPGGYTF

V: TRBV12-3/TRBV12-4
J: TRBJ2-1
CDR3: CASSLGIGSLARSSYNEQFF

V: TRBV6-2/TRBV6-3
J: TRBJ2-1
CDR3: CASSYPRGGRTSDEQFF

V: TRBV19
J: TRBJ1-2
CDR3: CASKSNRGLQGTGGYTF

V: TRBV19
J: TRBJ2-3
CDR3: CASGMVTTGTQYF

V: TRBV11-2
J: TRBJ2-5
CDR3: CASSLSDLQETQYF

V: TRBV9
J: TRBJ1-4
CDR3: CASSPYGRQPTNEKLFF

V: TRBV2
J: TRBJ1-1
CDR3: CASSDVGPGNTEAFF

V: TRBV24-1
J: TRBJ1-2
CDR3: CATSRAGSYGYTF

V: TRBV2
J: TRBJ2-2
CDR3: CASSGDRTGELFF

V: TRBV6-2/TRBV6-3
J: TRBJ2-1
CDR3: CASSFSTSGMYNEQFF

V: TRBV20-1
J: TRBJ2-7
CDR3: CSATRTSGYEQYF

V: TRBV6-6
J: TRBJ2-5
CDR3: CASSYVGTGPQETQYF

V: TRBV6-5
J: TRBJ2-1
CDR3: CASSYSASGSREQFF

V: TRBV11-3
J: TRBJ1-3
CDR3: CASSKTPRARGTIYF

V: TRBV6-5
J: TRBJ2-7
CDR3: CASSHSGAWYEQYF

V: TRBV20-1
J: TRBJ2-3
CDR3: CSAKRGLAVTDTQYF

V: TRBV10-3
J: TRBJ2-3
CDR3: CAISESGLAGADTQYF

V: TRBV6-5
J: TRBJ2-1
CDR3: CASRALAVSSYNEQFF

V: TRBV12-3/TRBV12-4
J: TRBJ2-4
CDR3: CASSFGLAGDYKNIQYF

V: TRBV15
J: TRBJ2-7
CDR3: CATSRDRTGGNEQYF

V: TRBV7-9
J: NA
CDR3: CASSLEAGDMDEQFF

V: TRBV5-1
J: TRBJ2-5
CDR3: CASSHRPGEQETQYF

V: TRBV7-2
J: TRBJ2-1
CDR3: CASSSYSGLQGNEQFF

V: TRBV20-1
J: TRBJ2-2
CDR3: CSARTSGRAGELFF